This passage covers 20 T cell receptor beta chains from one sample sequenced in a study of blood T cell repertoires in COVID-19. Here immunoSEQ multiplex PCR was the method, and the copy in TCRdb shows in-frame clones only, minus some. This sample has 70,000 to 100,000 clones; roughly 78% occur once, and the top ten carry less than 9%. What was sequenced was peripheral blood. The receptors here all came from a man aged 50-59 years with active or convalescent COVID-19.

CDR3 protein: CASSYNRGSTEAFF. The CDR3 nucleotides are TGTGCCAGCAGTTACAATCGGGGATCCACTGAAGCTTTCTTT. The V and J genes are TRBV6-5 and TRBJ1-1, with no clear D. CDR1 is MNHEY, CDR2 SVGAGI, per germline. CDR3 length: 14 amino acids. Trimming left V 2 bases short and J 4 bases short, with 11 bases between.

In this sample, this clone turned up once. The rearrangement uses TRBV7-8 and TRBJ2-1; TRBD2 might be the D (5 bases). CDR1 is SGHVS and CDR2 is FQNEAQ in the germline V gene. V was shortened by 1 base and J by 8 bases, with 6 bases between the two germline ends. The CDR3 contains 12 residues. CDR3 sequence (DNA): TGTGCCAGCAGCTTAGGGGGAGATGAGCAGTTCTTC. Its protein product is CASSLGGDEQFF.

The chain joins TRBV4-3 to TRBJ1-2; 7 bases match TRBD1. Germline CDR1 reads LGHNA; CDR2 reads YSLEER. The CDR3 runs 14 residues. After removal of 4 bases from V and 2 bases from J, the junction contained 4 bases not matched to a gene. CDR3 protein: CASSPDRSNYGYTF. In DNA, the CDR3 is TGCGCCAGCAGCCCGGACAGGTCAAACTATGGCTACACCTTC.

This clone has only one observation. The chain joins TRBV7-9 to TRBJ2-3; 11 positions agree with TRBD1. CDR1 and CDR2 (germline): SEHNR, FQNEAQ (reference sequence). This CDR3 region has 16 residues. V lost 4 bases, J lost 6 bases, and 9 bases stayed unmatched. The CDR3 here is CASSSFARDRGDTQYF. CDR3 nucleotide sequence: TGTGCCAGCAGCTCCTTCGCCCGGGACAGGGGGGATACGCAGTATTTT.

The chain carries TRBV30 and TRBJ1-2; D might be TRBD1 (5 bases). CDR3 length: 12 amino acids. The germline CDR1 and CDR2 sequences are GTSNPN and SVGIG (reference sequence). V was clipped by 3 bases and J by 8 bases, with 13 bases between them. CDR3 region: CAWSPPGGGYTF. Written as DNA, the CDR3 is TGTGCCTGGAGCCCTCCGGGGGGGGGCTACACCTTC.

The chain recombines TRBV6-5 with TRBJ1-5, with 8 bases aligning to TRBD1. V shed 7 bases and J 3 bases; nucleotides not matched to a gene: 8. The CDR3 loop spans 15 amino acids. Germline-derived CDR1 and CDR2 are MNHEY and SVGAGI. The CDR3 nucleotides are TGTGCCAGCATCGGTGGGACAGGAAACAATCAGCCCCAGCATTTT. It yields the protein CASIGGTGNNQPQHF.

This chain links TRBV30 with TRBJ1-4, with 7 bases that match TRBD1. Germline lookup yields CDR1 GTSNPN and CDR2 SVGIG (reference sequence). This CDR3 has 13 residues. V was clipped by 5 bases and J by 4 bases; unmatched bases: 4. The CDR3 sequence is CAWGRDSNEKLFF. CDR3 coding DNA: TGTGCCTGGGGCCGGGACAGTAATGAAAAACTGTTTTTT.

The V call is TRBV6-5, the J call TRBJ1-2, with TRBD1 matching over 7 bases. The length of the CDR3 is 13 residues. J was trimmed by 6 bases and V by 6 bases; bases with no gene match: 7. Germline V gene data show CDR1 as MNHEY and CDR2 as SVGAGI. The CDR3 DNA sequence: TGTGCCAGCAGCAACAGGGGAGGAAATGGCTACACCTTC. Translating it yields CASSNRGGNGYTF.

A few counts support this clone. The V gene is TRBV18, the J gene TRBJ1-5; D is ambiguous. The CDR3 is made up of 13 amino acids. V lost 3 bases and J 4 bases, leaving 7 bases between the germline ends. The germline CDR1 and CDR2 sequences are KGHSH and LQKENI. The DNA for the CDR3 is TGTGCCAGCTCACCGGCTCAGAATCAGCCCCAGCATTTT. This gives the protein CASSPAQNQPQHF. Full variable domain (rest looked up from reference TRBV18 and TRBJ1-5): NAGVMQNPRHLVRRRGQEARLRCSPMKGHSHVYWYRQLPEEGLKFMVYLQKENIIDESGMPKERFSAEFPKEGPSILRIQQVVRGDSAAYFCASSPAQNQPQHFGDGTRLSIL.

This clone occurred a few times. The J gene is TRBJ2-7, the V gene TRBV2; TRBD1 aligns across 8 bases. J lost 4 bases, V lost 4 bases, and 9 bases had no gene match. Germline CDR1 and CDR2: SNHLY and FYNNEI. The CDR3 extends over 15 amino acids. The CDR3 loop reads CASSVGQGGAYEQYF. CDR3 coding DNA: TGTGCCAGCAGTGTTGGACAGGGAGGCGCTTACGAGCAGTACTTC.

V gene TRBV7-2 combines with J gene TRBJ1-2; a possible D gene is TRBD1 (6 bases). From germline, CDR1 is SGHTA and CDR2 FQGNSA. CDR3 length: 17 residues. The V end lost 0 bases, the J end lost 8 bases, and 22 bases lay between the germline ends. The CDR3 bases are TGTGCCAGCAGCTTAGCTGGGGACCGGGGACAAGTAGTGGGCTACACCTTC. This sequence encodes CASSLAGDRGQVVGYTF.

This rearrangement joins TRBV5-1 to TRBJ1-2; tentatively, D is TRBD1 (5 bases). CDR3 length: 13 amino acids. Per the germline V gene, CDR1 is SGHRS and CDR2 is YFSETQ. Trimming pared 0 bases from V and 2 bases from J, leaving 5 bases between. CDR3 DNA sequence: TGCGCCAGCAGCTTGGGACAGAACTATGGCTACACCTTC. Translated, it gives CASSLGQNYGYTF.

The sample holds one count of this clone. The V and J genes are TRBV5-4 and TRBJ2-1; 8 bases map to TRBD1. The CDR3 extends over 15 amino acids. With 4 bases clipped from V and 0 bases from J, the junction kept 3 bases outside the gene matches. The germline CDR1 and CDR2 sequences are SGHNT and YYREEE (reference sequence). The CDR3 DNA sequence: TGTGCCAGCAGCACCGGACAGGGCTCCTACAATGAGCAGTTCTTC. As protein: CASSTGQGSYNEQFF.

This rearrangement joins TRBV10-2 to TRBJ1-6; D gene ambiguous. V dropped 3 bases and J dropped 11 bases, with 17 bases sitting between them. Germline V CDR1 and CDR2: WSHSY, SAAADI. The CDR3 covers 15 residues. CDR3 sequence (DNA): TGCGCCAGCAGTGAAGGGAGCAACGGGCTGACACCCCTCCACTTT. It is translated as CASSEGSNGLTPLHF.

V gene TRBV2 combines with J gene TRBJ1-4; 10 bases match TRBD1. J gave up 8 bases and V 3 bases, and 6 bases lay outside the gene matches. The CDR3 spans 15 residues. Germline lookup yields CDR1 SNHLY and CDR2 FYNNEI. CDR3 bases: TGTGCCAGCAGTGACCGACAGGGGGCATTGGAAAAACTGTTTTTT. Residues: CASSDRQGALEKLFF.

This chain connects TRBV20-1 to TRBJ1-2; D is unresolved. The CDR3 length is 10 residues. Germline V CDR1 and CDR2: DFQATT, SNEGSKA (reference sequence). Trimming cost V 5 bases and J 8 bases, with 9 bases left between them. As DNA, the CDR3 is TGCAGTGCTCTCCGGGAAGGCTACACCTTC. Protein product: CSALREGYTF.

This chain uses TRBV7-8 with TRBJ2-5; possible D gene TRBD1, 5 bases. The V end was cut by 5 bases, the J end by 4 bases, with 14 bases between. Germline CDR1 and CDR2: SGHVS and FQNEAQ. The CDR3 consists of 14 residues. In DNA form, the CDR3 reads TGTGCCAGCAGCCCAGGGTCCGGTGGAGAGACCCAGTACTTC. It is translated as CASSPGSGGETQYF.

This clone was observed a few times. The V call is TRBV6-1, the J call TRBJ2-7, with 8 bases lining up with TRBD1. Per germline, CDR1 MNHNS and CDR2 SASEGT. The V segment lost 3 bases and the J segment 0 bases; nucleotides outside the gene matches: 4. This CDR3 has 15 residues. The CDR3 DNA sequence: TGTGCCAGCAGTGATAGGACAGGGTTCTCCTACGAGCAGTACGTC. Translating it yields CASSDRTGFSYEQYV.

The rearrangement uses TRBV29-1 and TRBJ2-3; 7 nucleotides agree with TRBD1. CDR3 size: 13 residues. Germline V lookup: CDR1 SQVTM, CDR2 ANQGSEA. V shed 5 bases, J shed 2 bases, and the junction held 4 bases outside the gene matches. The CDR3 nucleotides are TGCAGCGTTTCAGGACAGGCCACAGATACGCAGTATTTT. Translation: CSVSGQATDTQYF.

The chain combines TRBV28 with TRBJ1-5, with a possible D match to TRBD1 (5 bases). The CDR3 sequence is 16 residues long. CDR1 and CDR2 (germline): MDHEN, SYDVKM. Trimming removed 0 bases at V and 0 bases at J, with 9 bases between. In nucleotides, the CDR3 is TGTGCCAGCAGTTTATGGGGGGGGAGTAGCAATCAGCCCCAGCATTTT. Its translation is CASSLWGGSSNQPQHF.